The clone carrying this TCR beta chain was counted between two and nine times. What it recognizes is unknown. These data belong to a study of cytomegalovirus exposure and HLA in healthy donors. Whole-study findings and limits: Rarity held for most TCR sequences, but there were some public TCRs that occurred in many donors.

The CDR3 runs 13 residues. Germline loops: CDR1 SNHLY, CDR2 FYNNEI. The V gene lost 6 bases and the J gene lost 5 bases, with 11 bases spanning the gap. Amplification used 60 Vbeta primers and 13 Jbeta primers. The table came from immunoSEQ multiplex PCR; TCRdb's copy has only in-frame clones and leaves some out. The data contain about 140,000 clones, about 80% of them singletons. The chain is built from TRBV2 and TRBJ1-5; D may be TRBD1 (5 bases). The receptor was isolated from a man aged 25-40 years in good health and CMV-seropositive. Sequencing was done on a sample of PBMCs. For the CDR3, the DNA is TGTGCCAGCAGCTCGGGGGGGGATCAGCCCCAGCATTTT. It is translated as CASSSGGDQPQHF.